The entry below gives a single T cell receptor beta chain sequence along with its context. The antigen is not known. These data originate in a study of T cell responses to AZD1222 COVID-19 vaccine. Study results and limitations: Repertoires in all cases were sampled only once the peak T cell response had passed. Donors in the cohort were predominantly white British and more often female, and clonal diversity was possibly underestimated. Vaccine-related CD4 TCRs covered spike, predominating at 160-218 and 743-854. Spike-specific TCR breadth and depth rose after two AZD1222 doses.

Produced via immunoSEQ multiplex PCR; TCRdb's table is partial and in-frame only. The table records 100,000 to 120,000 clones, more than 75% of them present only once. This TCR was sampled from an adult in good health. Source: peripheral blood, taken on day 0 of AZD1222 vaccination.

Here the CDR3 reads CATSTGRFNQPQHF. The CDR3 DNA sequence: TGTGCCACCAGCACCGGCCGATTCAATCAGCCCCAGCATTTT. The chain combines TRBV15 with TRBJ1-5; no clear D. This CDR3 spans 14 amino acids. V lost 4 bases and J lost 3, with 10 bases in between. The germline V gene encodes CDR1 LNHNV and CDR2 YYDKDF (reference sequence).